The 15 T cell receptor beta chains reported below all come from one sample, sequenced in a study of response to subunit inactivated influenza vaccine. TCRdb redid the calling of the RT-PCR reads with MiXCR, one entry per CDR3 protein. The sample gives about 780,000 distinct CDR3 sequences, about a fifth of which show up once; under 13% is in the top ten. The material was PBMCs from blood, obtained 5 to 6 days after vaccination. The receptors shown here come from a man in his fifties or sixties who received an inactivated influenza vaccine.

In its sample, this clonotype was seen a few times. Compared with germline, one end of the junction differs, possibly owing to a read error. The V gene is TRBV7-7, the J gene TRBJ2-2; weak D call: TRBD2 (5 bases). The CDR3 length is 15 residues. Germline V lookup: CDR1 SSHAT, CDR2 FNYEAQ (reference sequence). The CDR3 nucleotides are TGTGCTAGCAGCTCCAAGGGAGCCAACACCGGGGAGCTGTTTTTT. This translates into CASSSKGANTGELFF.

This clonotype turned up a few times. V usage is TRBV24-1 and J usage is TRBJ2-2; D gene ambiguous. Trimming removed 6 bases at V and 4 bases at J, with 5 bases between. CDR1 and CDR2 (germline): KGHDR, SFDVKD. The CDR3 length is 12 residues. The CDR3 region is CATSKSTGELFF. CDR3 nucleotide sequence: TGTGCCACCAGTAAATCCACCGGGGAGCTGTTTTTT.

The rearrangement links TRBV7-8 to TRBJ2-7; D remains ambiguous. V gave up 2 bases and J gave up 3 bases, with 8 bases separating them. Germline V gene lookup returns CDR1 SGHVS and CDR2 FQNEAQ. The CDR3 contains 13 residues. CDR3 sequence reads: CASSLSRVYEQYF. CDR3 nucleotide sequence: TGTGCCAGCAGCTTAAGTCGGGTCTACGAGCAGTACTTC.

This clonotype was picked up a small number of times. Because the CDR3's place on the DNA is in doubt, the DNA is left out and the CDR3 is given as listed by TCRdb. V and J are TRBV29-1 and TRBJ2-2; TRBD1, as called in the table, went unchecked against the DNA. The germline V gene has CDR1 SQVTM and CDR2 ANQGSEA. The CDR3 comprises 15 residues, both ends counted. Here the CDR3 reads CSVGRDRGTPGSCFF.

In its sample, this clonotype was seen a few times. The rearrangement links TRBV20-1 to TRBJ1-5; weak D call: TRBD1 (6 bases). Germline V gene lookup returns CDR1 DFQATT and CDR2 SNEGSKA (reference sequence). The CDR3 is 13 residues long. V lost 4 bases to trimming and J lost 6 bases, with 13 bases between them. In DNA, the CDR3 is TGCAGTGCTAACGGACAGAGCGGTCAGCCCCAGCATTTT. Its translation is CSANGQSGQPQHF.

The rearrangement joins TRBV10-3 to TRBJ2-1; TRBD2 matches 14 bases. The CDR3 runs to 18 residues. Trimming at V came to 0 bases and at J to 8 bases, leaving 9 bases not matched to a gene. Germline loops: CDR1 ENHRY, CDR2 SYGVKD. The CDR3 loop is CAISESRTSGRMGDEQFF. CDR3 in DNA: TGTGCCATCAGTGAGTCGAGGACTAGCGGGAGGATGGGGGATGAGCAGTTCTTC.

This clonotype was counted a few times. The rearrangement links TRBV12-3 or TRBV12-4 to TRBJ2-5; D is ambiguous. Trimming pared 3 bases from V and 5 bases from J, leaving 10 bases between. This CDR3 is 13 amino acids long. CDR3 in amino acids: CASSFVAGETQYF. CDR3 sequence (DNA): TGTGCCAGCAGTTTCGTGGCTGGGGAGACCCAGTACTTC.

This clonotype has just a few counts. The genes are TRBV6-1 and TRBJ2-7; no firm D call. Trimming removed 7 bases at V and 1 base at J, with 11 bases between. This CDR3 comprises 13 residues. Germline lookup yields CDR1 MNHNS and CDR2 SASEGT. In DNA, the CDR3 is TGTGCCAGCACCAAGCCAGGTTCCTACGAGCAGTACTTC. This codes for CASTKPGSYEQYF.

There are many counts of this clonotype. CDR3 sequence: CSAKQGGITDTQYF. The CDR3 nucleotides are TGCAGTGCAAAGCAGGGGGGGATCACAGATACGCAGTATTTT. This sequence joins TRBV20-1 and TRBJ2-3; D is tentatively TRBD1 or TRBD2 (7 bases each). V was shortened by 6 bases and J by 2 bases, with 15 bases between the two germline ends. The germline V gene encodes CDR1 DFQATT and CDR2 SNEGSKA (reference sequence). CDR3 length: 14 amino acids.

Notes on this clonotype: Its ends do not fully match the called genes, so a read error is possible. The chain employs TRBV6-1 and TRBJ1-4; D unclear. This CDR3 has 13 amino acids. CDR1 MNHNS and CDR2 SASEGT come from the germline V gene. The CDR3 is CASWGSTTEKLFF. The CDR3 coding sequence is TGTGCCTCCTGGGGATCAACTACTGAAAAACTGTTTTTT.

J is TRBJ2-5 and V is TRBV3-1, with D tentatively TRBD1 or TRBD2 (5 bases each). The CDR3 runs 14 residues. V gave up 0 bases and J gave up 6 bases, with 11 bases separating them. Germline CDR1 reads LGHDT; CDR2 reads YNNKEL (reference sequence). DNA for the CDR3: TGTGCCAGCAGCCAAGATAGGTGGGGGAAGACCCAGTACTTC. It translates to CASSQDRWGKTQYF.

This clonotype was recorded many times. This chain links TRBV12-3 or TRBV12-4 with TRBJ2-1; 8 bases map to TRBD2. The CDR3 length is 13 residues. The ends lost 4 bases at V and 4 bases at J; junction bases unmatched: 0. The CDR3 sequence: CASSSGGYNEQFF. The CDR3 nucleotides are TGTGCCAGCAGTTCGGGGGGGTACAATGAGCAGTTCTTC.

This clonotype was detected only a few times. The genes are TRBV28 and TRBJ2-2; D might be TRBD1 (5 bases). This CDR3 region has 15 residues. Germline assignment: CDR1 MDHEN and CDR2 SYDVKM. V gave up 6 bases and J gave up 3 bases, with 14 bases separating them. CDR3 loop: CASSAPPGYTGELFF. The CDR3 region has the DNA TGTGCCAGCAGCGCCCCCCCAGGGTACACCGGGGAGCTGTTTTTT.

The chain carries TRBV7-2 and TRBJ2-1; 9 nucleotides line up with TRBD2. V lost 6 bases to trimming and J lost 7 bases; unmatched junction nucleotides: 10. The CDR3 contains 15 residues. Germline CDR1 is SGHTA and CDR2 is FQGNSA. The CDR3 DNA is TGTGCCAGCAGATCTGCGGGGGGGCCGGGTAATGAGCAGTTCTTC. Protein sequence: CASRSAGGPGNEQFF.

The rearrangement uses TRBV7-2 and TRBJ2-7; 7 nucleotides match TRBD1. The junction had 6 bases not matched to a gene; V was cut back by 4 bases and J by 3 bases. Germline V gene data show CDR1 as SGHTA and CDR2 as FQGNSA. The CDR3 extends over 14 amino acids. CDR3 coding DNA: TGTGCCAGCAGCTCGGACAGGCGCGACTACGAGCAGTACTTC. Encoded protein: CASSSDRRDYEQYF.